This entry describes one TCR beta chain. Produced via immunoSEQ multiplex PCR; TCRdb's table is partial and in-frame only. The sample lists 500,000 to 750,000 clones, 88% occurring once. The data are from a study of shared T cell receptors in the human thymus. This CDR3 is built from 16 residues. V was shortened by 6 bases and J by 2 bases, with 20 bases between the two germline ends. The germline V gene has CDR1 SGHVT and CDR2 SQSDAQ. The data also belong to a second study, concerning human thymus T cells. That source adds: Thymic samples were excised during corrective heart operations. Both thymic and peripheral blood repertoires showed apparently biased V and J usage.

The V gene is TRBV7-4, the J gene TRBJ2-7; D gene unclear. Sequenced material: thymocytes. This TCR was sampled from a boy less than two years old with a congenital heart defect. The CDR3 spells CASRARIRDPPYEQYF. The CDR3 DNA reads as TGTGCCAGCAGGGCCAGGATAAGAGACCCCCCCTACGAGCAGTACTTC.